This T cell receptor (beta chain) was captured by sequencing in a study of early T cells in non-severe SARS-CoV-2 infection (dated by TCRdb to 2020 to 2022). With regard to the full study: Because TCR sequencing was done on bulk RNA from unsorted whole blood, the alpha and beta chains could not be paired.

The germline V gene (reference sequence) provides CDR1 LNHDA and CDR2 SQIVND. The CDR3 contains 15 residues, cysteine and phenylalanine counted. Solely the CDR3 DNA is kept, with 45 bases framed from the first base. Trimming removed 3 bases from V and 5 bases from J, leaving 13 bases between the germline ends. The library relied on 5' RACE. Sequencing was performed on a NextSeq 500. In the TCR library protocol, unique molecular identifiers were attached to individual cDNA molecules to correct for PCR bias and sequencing error. Sequencing covered both TCR alpha and beta chains, and within each sample the abundances of alpha and beta sequences were tightly co-correlated. The published analysis was carried out like this. Decombinator V4 was used to annotate the V gene, J gene and CDR3 of the TCR sequences. TCRs were defined as expanded if a significant change between any two time points was detected under a Poisson model with p below 0.0001. TCR abundances were normalised to the total number of TCRs sequenced per sample and expressed as counts per million. TRAV1-2 paired with TRAJ12, TRAJ20 or TRAJ33 defined MAIT TCRs, while TRAV10 paired with TRAJ18 defined iNKT TCRs. VDJdb, accessed 1 November 2021, was searched for CMV, EBV and SARS-CoV-2 annotated TCRs, excluding TCRs annotated for multiple antigens. TCRdb itself trimmed the public reads at Q25 with fastp, ran MiXCR and retained productive beta chains. Identical CDR3 protein sequences are pooled into one entry, listed with their most common genes and DNA. What appears here as the V and J calls and clone size reflects TCRdb's work, not the paper's. This sample holds 45,000 to 60,000 distinct CDR3 sequences; 6% to 8.5% were observed only once. The ten largest clones take up 3% to 4% of the sample.

The study was a case-control design nested within a healthcare worker cohort in London, UK, with weekly nasopharyngeal swab PCR tests and blood sampling. Healthcare workers were enrolled in the week of the UK lockdown, from 23 to 31 March 2020, and were followed every week for up to about 15 weeks. Overall study outcomes, separate from this receptor: VDJdb matching was skewed toward anti-spike CD8 responses, so virus-specific expansions were likely underestimated and private and CD4 specificities were missed.

This clonotype was counted many times. Its antigen target is currently unknown. Qualities for individual bases were not recorded, and no much larger clone is one base off. This receptor was obtained from an adult who was a healthcare worker with PCR-confirmed SARS-CoV-2 infection or an uninfected control (not recorded which). The sequenced sample was whole blood. This sequence uses TRBV19 and TRBJ1-4; the D gene lacks a confident call. The CDR3 reads CASSIRQSHNEKLFF. The DNA sequence is given as TGTGCCAGTAGTATCCGCCAGAGCCACAATGAAAAACTGTTTTTT.